This entry describes one T cell receptor (beta chain). Its target is not known. These data come from a study of blood T cells in healthy people across ages. Study conclusions and caveats: Long-lived donors exceeded aged donors in naive CD4+ cells and diversity. Those diversity estimates obtained from one million T cells were thought to be underestimates.

Primed by a sample-barcoded 5' primer and a J-beta primer mix, a second PCR proceeded for about 7 to 11 cycles. Sequencing yielded, for each sample, at least 2.5 million paired-end reads carrying CDR3. A single record per CDR3 protein comes from TCRdb applying MiXCR to the 5' RACE reads. Found here are about 1.5 million distinct CDR3 sequences, less than 45% of them singletons; the top ten hold about 3.8%. V was cut by 0 bases and J by 5 bases, with 14 bases left in between. Germline V gives CDR1 MGHRA, CDR2 YSYEKL. The CDR3 is 16 amino acids. The source of this sequence is a woman between 18 and 30 years old in good health. The gene calls are TRBV4-1 and TRBJ2-1; tentative D call: TRBD2 (5 bases). The sample was blood. As DNA, the CDR3 is TGCGCCAGCAGCCAAGATATTCTAGCTACTCACAATGAGCAGTTCTTC. It encodes CASSQDILATHNEQFF.